These T cell receptor beta chains were read from a single sample in a study of PD-1 blockade in classical Hodgkin lymphoma. Sequenced by immunoSEQ multiplex PCR; TCRdb stores in-frame clones only, minus some. The table lists some 4,500 clones, about 61% of them singletons. Sequences were derived from peripheral blood mononuclear cells (PBMCs), sampled before the fourth cycle of nivolumab. The receptors were gathered from a human donor with classical Hodgkin lymphoma. The CDR3 runs from the conserved cysteine through the conserved F or W. A D gene is named only where the DNA matches it firmly. The size entry is marked missing in some rows and otherwise reads once, few, many or a size class.

CDR3 protein: CASSLEGQVYGGYTF
CDR3 DNA: TGTGCCAGCAGCTTAGAAGGGCAGGTCTATGGTGGCTACACCTTC
D gene: .
clone size: .
J gene: TRBJ1-2
V gene: TRBV7-2

CDR3 protein: CASSGGQVSSYNEQFF
CDR3 DNA: TGTGCCAGCAGCGGCGGACAGGTTAGCTCCTACAATGAGCAGTTCTTC
D gene: TRBD1
clone size: .
J gene: TRBJ2-1
V gene: TRBV5-4

CDR3 protein: CASKGVELNTGELFF
CDR3 DNA: TGTGCCAGTAAAGGGGTGGAACTTAACACCGGGGAGCTGTTTTTT
D gene: .
clone size: .
J gene: TRBJ2-2
V gene: TRBV19

CDR3 protein: CASSQDLNRAYGGYTF
CDR3 DNA: TGCGCCAGCAGCCAAGATCTTAACAGGGCTTATGGCGGCTACACCTTC
D gene: .
clone size: .
J gene: TRBJ1-2
V gene: TRBV4-3

CDR3 protein: CASSPWGYRSGEQFF
CDR3 DNA: TGCGCCAGCAGCCCCTGGGGTTACAGGTCAGGGGAGCAGTTCTTC
D gene: .
clone size: .
J gene: TRBJ2-1
V gene: TRBV4-3

CDR3 protein: CASSISSGTADTQYF
CDR3 DNA: TGTGCCAGTAGTATATCCTCCGGGACCGCGGATACGCAGTATTTT
D gene: .
clone size: .
J gene: TRBJ2-3
V gene: TRBV19

CDR3 protein: CASSHSGAGATQYF
CDR3 DNA: TGTGCCAGCAGCCATTCGGGGGCAGGGGCCACCCAGTACTTC
D gene: .
clone size: large
J gene: TRBJ2-5
V gene: TRBV7-3

CDR3 protein: CAWSGDTSYNEQFF
CDR3 DNA: TGTGCCTGGAGTGGCGACACATCCTACAATGAGCAGTTCTTC
D gene: .
clone size: medium-sized
J gene: TRBJ2-1
V gene: TRBV30

CDR3 protein: CASSTRTSFTDTQYF
CDR3 DNA: TGTGCCAGCAGCACCCGGACTAGTTTCACAGATACGCAGTATTTT
D gene: TRBD2
clone size: few
J gene: TRBJ2-3
V gene: TRBV7-2

CDR3 protein: CASSLDNPHNSPLHF
CDR3 DNA: TGTGCCAGCAGTCTAGACAACCCCCATAATTCACCCCTCCACTTT
D gene: .
clone size: few
J gene: TRBJ1-6
V gene: TRBV2

CDR3 protein: CSVEGQGTGNTIYF
CDR3 DNA: TGCAGCGTTGAGGGACAGGGAACGGGAAACACCATATATTTT
D gene: TRBD1
clone size: .
J gene: TRBJ1-3
V gene: TRBV29-1

CDR3 protein: CASSPRQGYNEKLFF
CDR3 DNA: TGTGCCAGCAGCCCCCGACAGGGTTATAATGAAAAACTGTTTTTT
D gene: TRBD1
clone size: .
J gene: TRBJ1-4
V gene: TRBV7-2

CDR3 protein: CASSLGRGQGYEQYF
CDR3 DNA: TGTGCCAGCAGCCTAGGTCGTGGACAGGGGTACGAGCAGTACTTC
D gene: TRBD1
clone size: .
J gene: TRBJ2-7
V gene: TRBV7-2

CDR3 protein: CASSVGTQTTDTQYF
CDR3 DNA: TGTGCCAGCAGCGTAGGGACTCAGACGACAGATACGCAGTATTTT
D gene: .
clone size: few
J gene: TRBJ2-3
V gene: TRBV9

CDR3 protein: CASTPGQGREQYF
CDR3 DNA: TGTGCCAGCACGCCGGGACAGGGACGCGAGCAGTACTTC
D gene: TRBD1
clone size: .
J gene: TRBJ2-7
V gene: TRBV18

CDR3 protein: CASSAPRVQFF
CDR3 DNA: TGTGCCAGTAGTGCTCCCAGGGTCCAGTTCTTC
D gene: .
clone size: few
J gene: TRBJ2-1
V gene: TRBV19

CDR3 protein: CASSPGTRQFF
CDR3 DNA: TGTGCCAGCAGCCCAGGGACTAGACAGTTCTTC
D gene: TRBD2
clone size: .
J gene: TRBJ2-1
V gene: TRBV14

CDR3 protein: CSTRGADTQYF
CDR3 DNA: TGCAGTACTCGTGGGGCAGATACGCAGTATTTT
D gene: .
clone size: .
J gene: TRBJ2-3
V gene: TRBV20-1

CDR3 protein: CASSQLGLTSTDTQYF
CDR3 DNA: TGTGCCAGCAGCCAACTGGGACTAACCAGCACAGATACGCAGTATTTT
D gene: TRBD2
clone size: .
J gene: TRBJ2-3
V gene: TRBV4-2

CDR3 protein: CASSDPTGPREQFF
CDR3 DNA: TGTGCCAGCAGTGACCCGACTGGACCTCGGGAGCAGTTCTTC
D gene: .
clone size: .
J gene: TRBJ2-1
V gene: TRBV25-1

CDR3 protein: CASSLPRGESTEAFF
CDR3 DNA: TGTGCCAGCAGCCTCCCCCGGGGGGAGAGCACTGAAGCTTTCTTT
D gene: .
clone size: .
J gene: TRBJ1-1
V gene: TRBV28

CDR3 protein: CASSPWWEGEETQYF
CDR3 DNA: TGTGCCAGCAGTCCTTGGTGGGAGGGCGAGGAGACCCAGTACTTC
D gene: TRBD2
clone size: .
J gene: TRBJ2-5
V gene: TRBV28

CDR3 protein: CASSQVGGRGQYF
CDR3 DNA: TGTGCCAGCAGCCAAGTTGGGGGTAGAGGGCAGTACTTC
D gene: .
clone size: .
J gene: TRBJ2-7
V gene: TRBV14

CDR3 protein: CASSPGQGALNQPQHF
CDR3 DNA: TGTGCCAGCAGTCCGGGACAGGGGGCCCTCAATCAGCCCCAGCATTTT
D gene: TRBD1
clone size: few
J gene: TRBJ1-5
V gene: TRBV9

CDR3 protein: CASSSPSSYEQYF
CDR3 DNA: TGTGCCAGCAGCTCGCCTTCATCCTACGAGCAGTACTTC
D gene: .
clone size: few
J gene: TRBJ2-7
V gene: TRBV5-4

CDR3 protein: CASSQAFPSSYNEQFF
CDR3 DNA: TGCGCCAGCAGCCAAGCCTTTCCGAGCTCCTACAATGAGCAGTTCTTC
D gene: .
clone size: .
J gene: TRBJ2-1
V gene: TRBV4-3

CDR3 protein: CASQGGLSYGYTF
CDR3 DNA: TGTGCCAGCCAGGGGGGCTTATCCTATGGCTACACCTTC
D gene: TRBD1
clone size: .
J gene: TRBJ1-2
V gene: TRBV28

CDR3 protein: CASSYRPLPSSTDTQYF
CDR3 DNA: TGTGCCAGCTCCTATCGACCCCTCCCATCTAGCACAGATACGCAGTATTTT
D gene: .
clone size: .
J gene: TRBJ2-3
V gene: TRBV27

CDR3 protein: CASSEQGLDEKLFF
CDR3 DNA: TGTGCCAGCAGTGAGCAGGGCTTGGATGAAAAACTGTTTTTT
D gene: .
clone size: .
J gene: TRBJ1-4
V gene: TRBV6-1

CDR3 protein: CASSRGSSSSHEQYF
CDR3 DNA: TGTGCCAGCAGCCGCGGTAGTTCCAGCTCCCACGAGCAGTACTTC
D gene: .
clone size: .
J gene: TRBJ2-7
V gene: TRBV5-4

CDR3 protein: CASSKSRGTEAFF
CDR3 DNA: TGTGCCAGCTCAAAGTCCAGGGGCACTGAAGCTTTCTTT
D gene: .
clone size: .
J gene: TRBJ1-1
V gene: TRBV18

CDR3 protein: CASSLVGRTAQNLNTGELFF
CDR3 DNA: TGCGCCAGCAGCTTGGTAGGGCGGACAGCTCAGAACTTGAACACCGGGGAGCTGTTTTTT
D gene: .
clone size: .
J gene: TRBJ2-2
V gene: TRBV5-1

CDR3 protein: CASSLGDSPSAEQYF
CDR3 DNA: TGTGCCAGCAGCCTAGGGGACAGTCCTTCTGCCGAGCAGTACTTC
D gene: TRBD1
clone size: few
J gene: TRBJ2-7
V gene: TRBV7-8

CDR3 protein: CASSFSYNEQFF
CDR3 DNA: TGTGCCAGCAGCTTCTCCTACAATGAGCAGTTCTTC
D gene: .
clone size: .
J gene: TRBJ2-1
V gene: TRBV11-2

CDR3 protein: CASSPQDDSTGELFF
CDR3 DNA: TGTGCCAGCTCACCACAGGATGATAGCACCGGGGAGCTGTTTTTT
D gene: .
clone size: .
J gene: TRBJ2-2
V gene: TRBV18

CDR3 protein: CASSLDIGQRNEKLFF
CDR3 DNA: TGTGCCAGCAGCTTAGATATCGGACAGCGTAATGAAAAACTGTTTTTT
D gene: .
clone size: .
J gene: TRBJ1-4
V gene: TRBV7-9

CDR3 protein: CASSIAAGAPYEQYF
CDR3 DNA: TGTGCCAGTAGTATTGCGGCGGGGGCCCCCTACGAGCAGTACTTC
D gene: .
clone size: .
J gene: TRBJ2-7
V gene: TRBV19

CDR3 protein: CASRKDSNYGYTF
CDR3 DNA: TGTGCCAGCAGAAAAGACTCAAACTATGGCTACACCTTC
D gene: .
clone size: few
J gene: TRBJ1-2
V gene: TRBV2

CDR3 protein: CASTPEGFYGYTF
CDR3 DNA: TGTGCCAGCACTCCGGAGGGGTTCTATGGCTACACCTTC
D gene: .
clone size: .
J gene: TRBJ1-2
V gene: TRBV6-5

CDR3 protein: CSVRDSPNYGYTF
CDR3 DNA: TGCAGCGTCCGGGACAGCCCTAACTATGGCTACACCTTC
D gene: TRBD1
clone size: .
J gene: TRBJ1-2
V gene: TRBV29-1

CDR3 protein: CSVEGAWTGELFF
CDR3 DNA: TGCAGCGTTGAGGGGGCGTGGACCGGGGAGCTGTTTTTT
D gene: .
clone size: few
J gene: TRBJ2-2
V gene: TRBV29-1